The present T cell receptor (beta chain) was sequenced within a study of T cells in Graves' hyperthyroidism and ophthalmopathy. Calling Graves' hyperthyroidism stable meant ophthalmopathy did not progress within 18 months. Each diagnosis was grounded in clinical symptoms, serum thyroxine and TRAb, thyroid ultrasound, and orbital computed tomography. This clonotype was detected ten times or more. The germline CDR1 and CDR2 sequences are SGDLS and YYNGEE. V was trimmed by 0 bases and J by 3 bases, leaving 22 bases between them. The CDR3 is 18 residues long. It was RNA transcripts that yielded the amplified TCR beta CDR3 regions. The HTBI primer set served for first-round RT-PCR of the TCR CDR3. Each CDR3 protein is one row after TCRdb ran MiXCR on the multiplex PCR reads. The sample records roughly 300,000 distinct CDR3 sequences, 21% being singletons.

The sequence derives from a woman aged 45-59 years with Graves' hyperthyroidism. The specimen sequenced was blood. The V gene is TRBV9, the J gene TRBJ2-7; D not certain. CDR3 residues: CASSVELHGCRSIYEQYF. The DNA of the CDR3 is TGTGCCAGCAGCGTAGAGCTCCACGGTTGCCGATCCATCTACGAGCAGTACTTC. The whole variable domain, filled in from reference TRBV9 and TRBJ2-7, reads DSGVTQTPKHLITATGQRVTLRCSPRSGDLSVYWYQQSLDQGLQFLIQYYNGEERAKGNILERFSAQQFPDLHSELNLSSLELGDSALYFCASSVELHGCRSIYEQYFGPGTRLTVT.